Below, 15 T cell receptor beta chains from the same sample are listed, as sequenced in a study of T cell responses to AZD1222 COVID-19 vaccine. Sequencing was performed with immunoSEQ multiplex PCR; in TCRdb, only in-frame clones are kept and a portion is missing. The sample has some 70,000 clones, 80% to 85% seen once. Sample: peripheral blood, taken on day 0 of AZD1222 vaccination. The receptors come from an adult in good health.

The genes are TRBV2 and TRBJ1-1; D gene unclear. This CDR3 contains 13 residues. CDR1 is SNHLY and CDR2 is FYNNEI in the germline V gene. Trimming took off 7 bases at V and 1 base at J, with 10 bases between the two ends. CDR3 nucleotide sequence: TGTGCCAGCAACAGACTCTCGAACACTGAAGCTTTCTTT. It codes for CASNRLSNTEAFF.

This clone was recorded only once. The chain uses TRBV5-6 and TRBJ2-4; tentatively, D is TRBD1 (6 bases). CDR1 and CDR2 (germline): SGHDT, YYEEEE. The CDR3 covers 17 residues. The V and J ends lost 1 base and 2 bases respectively, with 16 bases between them. The CDR3 coding sequence is TGTGCCAGCAGCTTGATTGGGGGCAGGGGAACCAAAAACATTCAGTACTTC. Translated: CASSLIGGRGTKNIQYF.

The chain uses TRBV5-4 and TRBJ2-3; 8 nucleotides align to TRBD2. The ends lost 0 bases at V and 2 bases at J; junction bases unmatched: 5. Looked up from germline, CDR1 is SGHNT and CDR2 is YYREEE (reference sequence). The CDR3 covers 16 residues. The CDR3 loop reads CASSLDGTRITDTQYF. For the CDR3, the DNA is TGTGCCAGCAGCTTGGATGGGACTAGAATCACAGATACGCAGTATTTT. The entire variable domain, with the rest obtained from reference TRBV5-4 and TRBJ2-3, is as follows: ETGVTQSPTHLIKTRGQQVTLRCSSQSGHNTVSWYQQALGQGPQFIFQYYREEENGRGNFPPRFSGLQFPNYSSELNVNALELDDSALYLCASSLDGTRITDTQYFGPGTRLTVL.

This CDR3 is CATGQGASQPQHF. The DNA for the CDR3 is TGTGCCACCGGACAGGGGGCAAGTCAGCCCCAGCATTTT. This chain uses TRBV19 with TRBJ1-5; 11 nucleotides match TRBD1. Losses at the gene ends were 10 bases for V and 6 bases for J; bases not matched to a gene: 5. Per the germline V gene, CDR1 is LNHDA and CDR2 is SQIVND (reference sequence). CDR3 length equals 13 residues.

V usage is TRBV28 and J usage is TRBJ1-3; D remains unclear. There are 18 residues in the CDR3. CDR1 and CDR2 (germline): MDHEN, SYDVKM. V was shortened by 1 base and J by 0 bases, with 16 bases between the two germline ends. The CDR3: CASSLFGYEASSGNTIYF. The CDR3 DNA sequence: TGTGCCAGCAGTTTATTTGGGTATGAGGCGAGCTCTGGAAACACCATATATTTT.

The chain links TRBV12-3 or TRBV12-4 to TRBJ1-2; unclear D gene. Trimming took off 2 bases at V and 3 bases at J, with 7 bases between the two ends. The CDR3 is 13 amino acids. CDR3 protein: CASSLRRDYGYTF. The CDR3 nucleotides read TGTGCCAGCAGTTTACGACGGGACTATGGCTACACCTTC.

The CDR3 reads CASSRTDSPLHF. The CDR3 DNA reads as TGTGCCAGCAGTAGGACGGACTCACCCCTCCACTTT. The rearrangement joins TRBV12-3 or TRBV12-4 to TRBJ1-6; D ambiguous. Trimming stripped 5 bases from V and 10 bases from J, with 9 bases between. The CDR3 totals 12 residues.

The chain combines TRBV7-8 with TRBJ1-1; unclear D gene. Germline V gene lookup returns CDR1 SGHVS and CDR2 FQNEAQ. The CDR3 covers 13 residues. Trimming pared 5 bases from V and 0 bases from J, leaving 7 bases between. CDR3 in amino acids: CASSQHMNTEAFF. CDR3 coding DNA: TGTGCCAGCAGCCAGCACATGAACACTGAAGCTTTCTTT. Full variable domain (remainder filled in from reference TRBV7-8 and TRBJ1-1): GAGVSQSPRYKVAKRGQDVALRCDPISGHVSLFWYQQALGQGPEFLTYFQNEAQLDKSGLPSDRFFAERPEGSVSTLKIQRTQQEDSAVYLCASSQHMNTEAFFGQGTRLTVV.

This clone was seen a few times. The chain is built from TRBV2 and TRBJ1-2; D is perhaps TRBD1 (5 bases). CDR1 SNHLY and CDR2 FYNNEI come from the germline V gene. Trimming shortened V by 5 bases and J by 6 bases, and 25 bases separated the two germline ends. The CDR3 runs to 17 residues. This chain's CDR3 is CASSKLNPGAERNGYTF. As DNA, the CDR3 is TGTGCCAGCAGTAAACTAAATCCCGGGGCCGAACGGAATGGCTACACCTTC.

The chain joins TRBV9 to TRBJ1-4; TRBD1 matches at 12 bases. The germline gives CDR1 SGDLS, CDR2 YYNGEE. The CDR3 has 18 amino acids. The V segment lost 6 bases and the J segment 3 bases; nucleotides outside the gene matches: 12. The CDR3 region has the DNA TGTGCCAGCACCCCGGGACAGGGGGCGCGGGAGGCTAATGAAAAACTGTTTTTT. It specifies CASTPGQGAREANEKLFF. Drawing the rest from reference TRBV9 and TRBJ1-4, the complete variable domain is DSGVTQTPKHLITATGQRVTLRCSPRSGDLSVYWYQQSLDQGLQFLIQYYNGEERAKGNILERFSAQQFPDLHSELNLSSLELGDSALYFCASTPGQGAREANEKLFFGSGTQLSVL.

This clone was counted between two and nine times. The chain carries TRBV9 and TRBJ2-3; 11 nucleotides agree with TRBD2. The ends lost 3 bases at V and 2 bases at J; junction bases unmatched: 5. Germline V gene sequence: CDR1 SGDLS, CDR2 YYNGEE. The CDR3 is 16 amino acids. The DNA of the CDR3 is TGTGCCAGCAGCGCGGGACTAGCGGATGCCACAGATACGCAGTATTTT. This codes for CASSAGLADATDTQYF.

V is TRBV3-1 (or the pseudogene TRBV3-2) and J is TRBJ2-7; D is possibly TRBD1 (5 bases). Looked up from germline, CDR1 is LGHDT and CDR2 is YNNKEL (reference sequence). CDR3 length equals 13 residues. V shed 0 bases and J shed 3 bases, with 6 bases lying between them. In DNA form, the CDR3 reads TGTGCCAGCAGCCAAGATAGGGGCTACGAGCAGTACTTC. Protein product: CASSQDRGYEQYF.

This chain links TRBV7-8 with TRBJ1-3, with 7 bases matching TRBD1. CDR3 length equals 16 residues. The V gene end was trimmed by 3 bases and the J gene end by 4 bases; junction bases not matched to a gene: 9. Germline V gives CDR1 SGHVS, CDR2 FQNEAQ. The CDR3 is CASSFDNRGSGNTIYF. CDR3 bases: TGTGCCAGCAGCTTCGACAACAGGGGATCGGGAAACACCATATATTTT.

Only one count was recorded for this clone. The chain uses TRBV5-1 and TRBJ1-4; no clear D gene. This CDR3 is 15 amino acids long. Trimming pared 0 bases from V and 2 bases from J, leaving 8 bases between. CDR1 is SGHRS and CDR2 is YFSETQ in the germline V gene. The chain's CDR3 is CASSLGSRTNEKLFF. The DNA for the CDR3 is TGCGCCAGCAGCTTGGGTTCTCGGACTAATGAAAAACTGTTTTTT. The complete variable domain, with remaining parts taken from reference TRBV5-1 and TRBJ1-4, reads KAGVTQTPRYLIKTRGQQVTLSCSPISGHRSVSWYQQTPGQGLQFLFEYFSETQRNKGNFPGRFSGRQFSNSRSEMNVSTLELGDSALYLCASSLGSRTNEKLFFGSGTQLSVL.

The J gene is TRBJ1-5, the V gene TRBV27; TRBD1 might be the D (6 bases). Germline V gene sequence: CDR1 MNHEY, CDR2 SMNVEV (reference sequence). V lost 5 bases, J lost 6 bases, and 11 bases lay in between. The CDR3 has 13 residues. This CDR3 reads CASSGQYLQPQHF. CDR3 nucleotides: TGTGCCAGCAGTGGACAGTATCTTCAGCCCCAGCATTTT.